A single sample gave rise to the 7 T cell receptor beta chains below, sequenced in a study of read filtering for tumor transcriptome and immune sequencing. This library used around 0.4 ug RNA and molecular barcoded adaptors spanning alpha/delta and beta/gamma chains. In TCRdb, the reads were re-called with MiXCR into one record per CDR3 protein. The profile shows about 38,000 distinct CDR3 sequences, 14% of them singletons. Specimen: a population of CD138-negative cells sorted from bone marrow. Receptor source: a donor at least 40 years old with multiple myeloma.

This clonotype appeared a few times. The V call is TRBV19, the J call TRBJ2-5, with D perhaps assigned TRBD1 or TRBD2 (7 bases each). V lost 6 bases and J 1 base, leaving 12 bases between the germline ends. This CDR3 comprises 14 residues. Germline-derived CDR1 and CDR2 are LNHDA and SQIVND (reference sequence). CDR3 nucleotide sequence: TGTGCCAGTAGCTCAGGGGGGGCCCAAGAGACCCAGTACTTC. Its translation: CASSSGGAQETQYF. The full variable domain, in which reference TRBV19 and TRBJ2-5 provide the parts outside the CDR3, is DGGITQSPKYLFRKEGQNVTLSCEQNLNHDAMYWYRQDPGQGLRLIYYSQIVNDFQKGDIAEGYSVSREKKESFPLTVTSAQKNPTAFYLCASSSGGAQETQYFGPGTRLLVL.

The V gene is TRBV18, the J gene TRBJ1-1; D may be TRBD1 (6 bases). The germline V gene has CDR1 KGHSH and CDR2 LQKENI. The V end was cut by 4 bases, the J end by 6 bases, with 15 bases between. The CDR3 sequence is 14 residues long. This CDR3 reads CASSQEGGASEAFF. In DNA form, the CDR3 reads TGTGCCAGCTCACAAGAGGGGGGAGCATCTGAAGCTTTCTTT.

This clonotype was detected many times. The J gene is TRBJ1-5, the V gene TRBV5-1; TRBD1 matches 9 bases. CDR1 is SGHRS and CDR2 is YFSETQ in the germline V gene. The CDR3 contains 14 residues. V lost 4 bases and J lost 5; bases outside the gene matches: 4. CDR3 amino acids: CASSRGQGDQPQHF. The CDR3 nucleotides are TGCGCCAGCAGCAGGGGACAGGGTGATCAGCCCCAGCATTTT. Full variable domain (rest looked up from reference TRBV5-1 and TRBJ1-5): KAGVTQTPRYLIKTRGQQVTLSCSPISGHRSVSWYQQTPGQGLQFLFEYFSETQRNKGNFPGRFSGRQFSNSRSEMNVSTLELGDSALYLCASSRGQGDQPQHFGDGTRLSIL.

This clonotype was counted many times. This chain joins TRBV4-3 and TRBJ1-5; D is unclear. This CDR3 is 14 amino acids long. V was trimmed by 0 bases and J by 7 bases, leaving 10 bases between them. Germline CDR1 reads LGHNA; CDR2 reads YSLEER. Here the CDR3 reads CASSQDGFGQPQHF. CDR3 sequence (DNA): TGCGCCAGCAGCCAAGATGGTTTTGGGCAGCCCCAGCATTTT.

This clonotype was detected a few times. The chain carries TRBV23-1 and TRBJ1-2, with D perhaps TRBD1 (5 bases). TRBV23-1 is treated as an ORF (open reading frame) with a function not yet certain. V was pared by 0 bases and J by 3 bases, with 5 bases between. This CDR3 is built from 13 residues. The CDR3, as DNA: TGCGCCAGCAGTCAATCGACAGACTATGGCTACACCTTC. Translating it yields CASSQSTDYGYTF.

This clonotype occurred many times. This chain uses TRBV29-1 with TRBJ2-1; tentatively, D is TRBD2 (7 bases). The CDR3 covers 12 residues. The germline CDR1 and CDR2 sequences are SQVTM and ANQGSEA. V dropped 4 bases and J dropped 8 bases, with 12 bases sitting between them. The chain's CDR3 is CSVAGGGHEQFF. Written as DNA, the CDR3 is TGCAGCGTTGCCGGCGGGGGCCATGAGCAGTTCTTC.

This clonotype appeared many times. The genes are TRBV12-3 or TRBV12-4 and TRBJ2-5, with TRBD1 identical over 7 bases. Unmatched junction bases numbered 5, after V lost 5 bases and J lost 2 bases. The CDR3 totals 14 residues. In DNA form, the CDR3 reads TGTGCCAGCAGTCCACGGGACAGACAAGAGACCCAGTACTTC. Translation: CASSPRDRQETQYF.